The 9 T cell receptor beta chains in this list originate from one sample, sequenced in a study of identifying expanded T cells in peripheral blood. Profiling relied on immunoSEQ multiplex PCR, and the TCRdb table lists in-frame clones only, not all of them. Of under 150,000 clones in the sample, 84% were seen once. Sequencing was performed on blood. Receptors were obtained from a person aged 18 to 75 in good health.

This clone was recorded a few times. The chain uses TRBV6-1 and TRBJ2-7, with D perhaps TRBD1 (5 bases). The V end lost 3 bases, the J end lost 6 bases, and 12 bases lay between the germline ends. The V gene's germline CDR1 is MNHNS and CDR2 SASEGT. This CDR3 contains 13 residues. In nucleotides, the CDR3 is TGTGCCAGCAGTGACCAAAGGGGTCGCGAGCAGTACTTC. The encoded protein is CASSDQRGREQYF.

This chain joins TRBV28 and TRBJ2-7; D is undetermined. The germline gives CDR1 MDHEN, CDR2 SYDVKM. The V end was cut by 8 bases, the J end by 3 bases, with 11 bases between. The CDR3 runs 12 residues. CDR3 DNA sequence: TGTGCCAGCCATGGCCCGAGCTACGAGCAGTACTTC. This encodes CASHGPSYEQYF.

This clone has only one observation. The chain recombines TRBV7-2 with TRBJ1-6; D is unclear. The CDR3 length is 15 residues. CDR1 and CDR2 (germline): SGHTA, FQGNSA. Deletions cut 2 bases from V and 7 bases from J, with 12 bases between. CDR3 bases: TGTGCCAGCAGCTTATACTTACTGGGGAATTCACCCCTCCACTTT. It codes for CASSLYLLGNSPLHF.

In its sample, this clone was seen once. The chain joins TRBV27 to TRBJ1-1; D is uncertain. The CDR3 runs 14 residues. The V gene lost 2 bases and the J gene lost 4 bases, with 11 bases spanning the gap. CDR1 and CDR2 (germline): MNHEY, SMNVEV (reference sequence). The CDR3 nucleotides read TGTGCCAGCAGTTTAGCGGGGAGCCGCACTGAAGCTTTCTTT. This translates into CASSLAGSRTEAFF.

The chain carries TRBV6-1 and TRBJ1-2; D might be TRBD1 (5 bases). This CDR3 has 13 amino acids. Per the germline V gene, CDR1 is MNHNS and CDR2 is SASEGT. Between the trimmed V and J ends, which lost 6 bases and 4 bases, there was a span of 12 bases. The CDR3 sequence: CASSLQAPYGYTF. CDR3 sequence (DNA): TGTGCCAGCAGCCTACAGGCCCCCTATGGCTACACCTTC.

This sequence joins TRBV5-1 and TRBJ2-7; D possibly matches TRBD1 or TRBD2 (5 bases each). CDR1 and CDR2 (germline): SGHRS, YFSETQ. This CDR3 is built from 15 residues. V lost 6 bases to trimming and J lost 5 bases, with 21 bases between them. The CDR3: CASTPRGSNYNEQYF. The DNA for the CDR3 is TGCGCCAGCACCCCTCGGGGCAGTAATTATAACGAGCAGTACTTC.

In DNA, the CDR3 is TGTGCCAGCAGTTTCCCCGTGAGGGGTGGCTACACCTTC. Translated: CASSFPVRGGYTF. The chain joins TRBV28 to TRBJ1-2, with D perhaps matching TRBD1 (5 bases). The V and J ends lost 3 bases and 7 bases respectively, with 12 bases between them. CDR3 length: 13 amino acids. The V gene's germline CDR1 is MDHEN and CDR2 SYDVKM.

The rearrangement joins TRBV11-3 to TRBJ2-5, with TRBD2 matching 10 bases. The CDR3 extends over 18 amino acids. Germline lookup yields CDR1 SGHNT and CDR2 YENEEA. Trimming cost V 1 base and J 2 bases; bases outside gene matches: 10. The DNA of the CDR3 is TGTGCCAGCAGCTTAGGGTACCTTAGCGGGGGGCCTCAAGAGACCCAGTACTTC. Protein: CASSLGYLSGGPQETQYF.

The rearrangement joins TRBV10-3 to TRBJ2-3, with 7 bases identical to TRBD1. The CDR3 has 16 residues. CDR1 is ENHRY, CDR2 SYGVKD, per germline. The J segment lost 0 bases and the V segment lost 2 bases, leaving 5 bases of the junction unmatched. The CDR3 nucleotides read TGTGCCATCAGTGAGAGGGACAGATCTAGCACAGATACGCAGTATTTT. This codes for CAISERDRSSTDTQYF.